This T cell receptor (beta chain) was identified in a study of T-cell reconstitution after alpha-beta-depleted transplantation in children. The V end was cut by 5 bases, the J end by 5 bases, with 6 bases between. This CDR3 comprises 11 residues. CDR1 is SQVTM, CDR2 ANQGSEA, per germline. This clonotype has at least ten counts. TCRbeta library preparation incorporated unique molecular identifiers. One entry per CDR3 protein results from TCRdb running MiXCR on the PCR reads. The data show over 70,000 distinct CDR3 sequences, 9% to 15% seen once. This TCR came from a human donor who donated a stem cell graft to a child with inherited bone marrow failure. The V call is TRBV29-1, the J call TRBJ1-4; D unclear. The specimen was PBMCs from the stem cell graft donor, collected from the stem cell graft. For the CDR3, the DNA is TGCAGCGTTAGCCTAAATGAAAAACTGTTTTTT. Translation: CSVSLNEKLFF.